The 13 T cell receptor beta chains presented below share a single source sample, sequenced in a study of early T cells in non-severe SARS-CoV-2 infection. TCRdb reprocessed the 5' RACE reads via MiXCR and lists one record per CDR3 protein. The sample has more than 80,000 distinct CDR3 sequences, around an eighth seen once. The sequencing sample was made of whole blood. These receptors were obtained from an adult who was a healthcare worker with PCR-confirmed SARS-CoV-2 infection or an uninfected control (not recorded which).

This clonotype was observed a handful of times. The chain combines TRBV27 with TRBJ2-5; D is unresolved. V was shortened by 2 bases and J by 2 bases, with 12 bases between the two germline ends. CDR1 is MNHEY and CDR2 is SMNVEV in the germline V gene (reference sequence). The CDR3 is made up of 15 amino acids. The DNA of the CDR3 is TGTGCCAGCAGTTTAAGCCCCGCCGGTCAAGAGACCCAGTACTTC. This sequence encodes CASSLSPAGQETQYF.

This clonotype appeared a few times. The CDR3 coding sequence is TGTGCCAGCAGTGCCGGGCCCGGGAGGTATTTT. The encoded protein is CASSAGPGRYF. This sequence joins TRBV25-1 and TRBJ2-3; perhaps TRBD2 as D (6 bases). The CDR3 is made up of 11 amino acids. The ends were cut back, 4 bases at V and 14 bases at J, with 13 bases in the middle. Germline assignment: CDR1 MGHDK and CDR2 SYGVNS. Drawing the rest from reference TRBV25-1 and TRBJ2-3, the complete variable domain is EADIYQTPRYLVIGTGKKITLECSQTMGHDKMYWYQQDPGMELHLIHYSYGVNSTEKGDLSSESTVSRIRTEHFPLTLESARPSHTSQYLCASSAGPGRYFGPGTRLTVL.

This clonotype has just a few counts. The chain combines TRBV11-2 with TRBJ2-3; D is possibly TRBD1 or TRBD2 (7 bases each). V was trimmed by 8 bases and J by 6 bases, leaving 27 bases between them. This CDR3 comprises 17 residues. Germline V gives CDR1 SGHAT, CDR2 FQNNGV. The CDR3 is CASRQGGGGFSGDTQYF. CDR3 DNA: TGTGCCAGCCGCCAGGGAGGGGGCGGATTTTCGGGCGATACGCAGTATTTT.

There are many counts of this clonotype. The rearrangement joins TRBV30 to TRBJ2-7; 7 bases match TRBD2. This CDR3 is built from 15 residues. The V and J ends lost 2 bases and 6 bases, in that order; junction bases with no gene match: 13. The germline V gene has CDR1 GTSNPN and CDR2 SVGIG (reference sequence). CDR3 sequence reads: CAWSPPGRVPSEQYF. CDR3 DNA: TGTGCCTGGAGTCCCCCGGGGAGGGTACCATCCGAGCAGTACTTC.

This clonotype was observed at least ten times. The gene calls are TRBV2 and TRBJ1-5, with D perhaps TRBD1 (5 bases). V lost 7 bases and J 2 bases, leaving 12 bases between the germline ends. Germline-derived CDR1 and CDR2 are SNHLY and FYNNEI. The CDR3 contains 14 residues. The CDR3 coding sequence is TGTGCCAGCAATTTGGGGGGTGGCAATCAGCCCCAGCATTTT. Protein: CASNLGGGNQPQHF. Based on the CDR3 plus reference TRBV2 and TRBJ1-5, the full variable domain is EPEVTQTPSHQVTQMGQEVILRCVPISNHLYFYWYRQILGQKVEFLVSFYNNEISEKSEIFDDQFSVERPDGSNFTLKIRSTKLEDSAMYFCASNLGGGNQPQHFGDGTRLSIL.

The J gene is TRBJ1-6, the V gene TRBV9; tentative D call: TRBD1 (5 bases). Germline V gives CDR1 SGDLS, CDR2 YYNGEE. The CDR3 totals 13 residues. Trimming took off 0 bases at V and 7 bases at J, with 5 bases between the two ends. The CDR3 loop reads CASSVGQNSPLHF. CDR3 sequence (DNA): TGTGCCAGCAGCGTAGGACAGAATTCACCCCTCCACTTT.

Only a few counts were recorded for this clonotype. The rearrangement uses TRBV2 and TRBJ1-2; the D gene is possibly TRBD1 (6 bases). Looked up from germline, CDR1 is SNHLY and CDR2 is FYNNEI. V was clipped by 3 bases and J by 5 bases, with 13 bases between them. CDR3 length: 14 amino acids. This CDR3 is CASSERTATYGYTF. Written as DNA, the CDR3 is TGTGCCAGCAGTGAGAGGACAGCTACATATGGCTACACCTTC.

The J gene is TRBJ1-1, the V gene TRBV6-6, with a possible D match to TRBD1 (5 bases). Trimming removed 10 bases from V and 7 bases from J, with 10 bases in between. This CDR3 is built from 10 residues. Germline V gives CDR1 MNHNY, CDR2 SVGAGI (reference sequence). This CDR3 reads CATLDIEAFF. Written as DNA, the CDR3 is TGTGCCACCCTGGACATTGAAGCTTTCTTT.

The chain couples TRBV7-8 to TRBJ1-6; TRBD1 might be the D (5 bases). Between the trimmed V and J ends, which lost 1 base and 7 bases, there was a span of 11 bases. The CDR3 extends over 15 amino acids. CDR1 and CDR2 from the germline V gene are SGHVS and FQNEAQ. The CDR3: CASSLDPGPNSPLHF. Written as DNA, the CDR3 is TGTGCCAGCAGCTTAGACCCGGGGCCCAATTCACCCCTCCACTTT.

This clonotype was counted only a few times. This sequence joins TRBV7-8 and TRBJ2-3; 9 bases are shared with TRBD2. Looked up from germline, CDR1 is SGHVS and CDR2 is FQNEAQ. The V and J ends lost 4 bases and 5 bases, in that order; junction bases with no gene match: 4. This CDR3 has 14 amino acids. As DNA, the CDR3 is TGTGCCAGCAGCTCCCTAGCGGGAATAGATACGCAGTATTTT. This translates into CASSSLAGIDTQYF.

This clonotype was seen a handful of times. The chain carries TRBV6-5 and TRBJ2-3; D is tentatively TRBD1 or TRBD2 (5 bases each). Germline CDR1 is MNHEY and CDR2 is SVGAGI. This CDR3 comprises 16 residues. Trimming left V 5 bases short and J 1 base short, with 16 bases between. The CDR3 DNA reads TGTGCCAGCAGTGCACTCGGGGCAGTCGGCACAGATACGCAGTATTTT. Encoded protein: CASSALGAVGTDTQYF.

This clonotype has more than one count but fewer than ten. The J gene is TRBJ2-5, the V gene TRBV4-1; D is possibly TRBD2 (5 bases). The CDR3 is 14 residues long. Germline loops: CDR1 MGHRA, CDR2 YSYEKL. V dropped 4 bases and J dropped 1 base, with 10 bases sitting between them. DNA of the CDR3: TGCGCCAGCAGCCTAGCCGAGGGCCAAGAGACCCAGTACTTC. As protein: CASSLAEGQETQYF.

The chain carries TRBV20-1 and TRBJ2-7; D ambiguous. V lost 3 bases, J lost 4 bases, and 7 bases lay in between. The germline V gene encodes CDR1 DFQATT and CDR2 SNEGSKA (reference sequence). The CDR3 extends over 11 amino acids. The CDR3 nucleotides read TGCAGTGCTAGTCACCAATACGAGCAGTACTTC. Protein: CSASHQYEQYF.